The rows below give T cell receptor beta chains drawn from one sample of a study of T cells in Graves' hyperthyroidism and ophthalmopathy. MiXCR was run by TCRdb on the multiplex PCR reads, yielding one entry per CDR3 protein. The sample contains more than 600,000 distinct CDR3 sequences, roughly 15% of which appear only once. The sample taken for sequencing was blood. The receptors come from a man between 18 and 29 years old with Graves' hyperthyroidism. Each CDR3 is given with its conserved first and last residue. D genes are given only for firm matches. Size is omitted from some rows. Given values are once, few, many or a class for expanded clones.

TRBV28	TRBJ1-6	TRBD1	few	CASRPGQVRSPLHF	TGTGCCAGCAGGCCGGGACAGGTCCGCTCACCCCTCCACTTT
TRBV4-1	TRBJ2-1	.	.	CASSQPPGSYSYNEQFF	TGCGCCAGCAGCCAGCCCCCAGGGAGTTACTCCTACAATGAGCAGTTCTTC
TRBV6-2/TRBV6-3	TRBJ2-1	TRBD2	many	CASSYDPSGSSYNEQFF	TGTGCCAGCAGTTACGACCCTAGCGGGAGCTCCTACAATGAGCAGTTCTTC
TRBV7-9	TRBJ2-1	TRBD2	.	CASSQSGLAGHSYNEQFF	TGTGCCAGCAGCCAATCTGGACTAGCGGGGCACTCCTACAATGAGCAGTTCTTC
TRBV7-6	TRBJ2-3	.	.	CASSPLGQGLRDTQYF	TGTGCCAGCAGCCCCCTGGGGCAGGGGCTGCGAGATACGCAGTATTTT
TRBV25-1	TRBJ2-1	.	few	CASSRRDSYNEQFF	TGTGCCAGCAGTCGCCGGGACTCCTACAATGAGCAGTTCTTC
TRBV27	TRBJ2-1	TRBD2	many	CASDYEGLAGSWDNEQFF	TGTGCCAGCGACTACGAGGGACTAGCGGGATCCTGGGACAATGAGCAGTTCTTC
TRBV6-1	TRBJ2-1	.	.	CASNLLNEQFF	TGTGCCAGCAACCTCCTCAATGAGCAGTTCTTC
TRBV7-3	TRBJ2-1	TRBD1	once	CASSPQGANEQFF	TGTGCCAGCAGCCCACAGGGGGCTAATGAGCAGTTCTTC
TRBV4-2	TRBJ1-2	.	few	CASSQGGANGYTF	TGTGCCAGCAGCCAAGGGGGGGCGAATGGCTACACCTTC
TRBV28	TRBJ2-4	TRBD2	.	CASSFPSGKNIQYF	TGTGCCAGCAGTTTCCCTAGCGGAAAAAACATTCAGTACTTC
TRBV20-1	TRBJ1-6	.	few	CSARAGPNSPLHF	TGCAGTGCTAGAGCAGGGCCGAATTCACCCCTCCACTTT
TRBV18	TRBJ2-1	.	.	CASSPRGNNNEQFF	TGTGCCAGCTCACCACGCGGGAATAACAATGAGCAGTTCTTC
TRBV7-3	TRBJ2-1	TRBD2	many	CASSLRGGSSYNEQFF	TGTGCCAGCAGTTTACGCGGGGGTAGCTCCTACAATGAGCAGTTCTTC
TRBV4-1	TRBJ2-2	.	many	CASSLSRGTGELFF	TGCGCCAGCAGCCTCTCCCGGGGCACCGGGGAGCTGTTTTTT
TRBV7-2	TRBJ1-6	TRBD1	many	CASSPGATGGSPLHF	TGTGCCAGCAGCCCGGGTGCGACAGGGGGGTCACCCCTCCACTTT
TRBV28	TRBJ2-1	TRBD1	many	CASSLLDRGYNEQFF	TGTGCCAGCAGTTTATTGGACAGGGGCTACAATGAGCAGTTCTTC
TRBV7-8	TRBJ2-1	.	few	CASSLRKGSASSYNEQFF	TGTGCCAGCAGCTTACGAAAAGGTAGCGCTAGCTCCTACAATGAGCAGTTCTTC
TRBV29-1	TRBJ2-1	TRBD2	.	CSFTRGTSGINEQFF	TGCAGCTTTACTCGAGGGACTAGCGGGATCAATGAGCAGTTCTTC
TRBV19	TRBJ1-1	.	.	CASMTGPVEAFF	TGTGCCAGCATGACAGGACCAGTTGAAGCTTTCTTT
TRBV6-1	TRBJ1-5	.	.	CASSDPWNNQPQHF	TGTGCCAGCAGTGACCCATGGAACAATCAGCCCCAGCATTTT
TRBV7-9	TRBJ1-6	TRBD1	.	CASEDRGNSPLHF	TGTGCCAGCGAGGACAGGGGTAATTCACCCCTCCACTTT
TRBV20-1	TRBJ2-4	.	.	CSARDFKGKRNIQYF	TGCAGTGCTAGGGACTTCAAGGGGAAGAGGAACATTCAGTACTTC
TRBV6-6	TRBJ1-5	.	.	CASSYGGGFLNQPQHF	TGTGCCAGCAGTTACGGAGGGGGTTTTCTTAATCAGCCCCAGCATTTT
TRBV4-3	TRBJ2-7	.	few	CASSRGILYEQYF	TGCGCCAGCAGCCGAGGGATACTCTACGAGCAGTACTTC
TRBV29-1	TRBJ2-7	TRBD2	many	CSVLTSGSSYEQYF	TGCAGCGTCCTAACTAGCGGTAGCTCCTACGAGCAGTACTTC
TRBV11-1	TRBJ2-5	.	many	CASSLGWNQETQYF	TGTGCCAGCAGCTTGGGTTGGAACCAAGAGACCCAGTACTTC
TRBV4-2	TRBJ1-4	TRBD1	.	CASSQRQGQLFF	TGTGCCAGCAGCCAACGACAGGGGCAACTGTTTTTT
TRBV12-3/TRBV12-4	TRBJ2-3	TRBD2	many	CASTLSSGSSDTQYF	TGTGCCAGCACCCTGAGTAGCGGGAGTTCAGATACGCAGTATTTT
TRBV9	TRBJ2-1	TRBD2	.	CASSVRGLAGGGEQFF	TGTGCCAGCAGCGTCAGAGGACTAGCGGGAGGGGGTGAGCAGTTCTTC
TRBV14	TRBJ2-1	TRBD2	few	CASSLPGLATNEQFF	TGTGCCAGCAGCCTCCCGGGACTAGCAACCAATGAGCAGTTCTTC
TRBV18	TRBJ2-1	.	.	CASSRTSGPGLHYNEQFF	TGTGCCAGCTCACGAACTTCAGGACCGGGACTGCACTACAATGAGCAGTTCTTC
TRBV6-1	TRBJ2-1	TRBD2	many	CATEGGGRTHNEQFF	TGTGCCACCGAGGGAGGCGGGAGGACCCACAATGAGCAGTTCTTC
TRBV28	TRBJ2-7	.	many	CASSFSPSYEQYF	TGTGCCAGCAGTTTTTCGCCATCCTACGAGCAGTACTTC
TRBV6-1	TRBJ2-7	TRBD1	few	CASLARDRVGEQYF	TGTGCCAGCCTTGCCCGGGACAGGGTAGGCGAGCAGTACTTC